What follows are 17 T cell receptor beta chains derived from one specimen sequenced in a study of T-cell memory formation after mild COVID-19. TCRdb analysed the 5' RACE reads with MiXCR anew, one entry per CDR3 protein. The repertoire holds fewer than 450,000 distinct CDR3 sequences, with approximately 24% as singletons. What was sequenced was PBMCs or a T cell subset sorted from them (not recorded which). These receptors were obtained from an adult woman who had mild COVID-19 (a few samples of this study predate the infection). Cell type and time point are not known.

This clonotype was seen many times. J is TRBJ1-6 and V is TRBV30, with 10 nucleotides matching TRBD1. Looked up from germline, CDR1 is GTSNPN and CDR2 is SVGIG (reference sequence). The CDR3 runs to 15 residues. Unmatched junction bases numbered 6, after V lost 2 bases and J lost 8 bases. The CDR3 sequence: CAWSNRDRGDSPLHF. The CDR3 DNA reads TGTGCCTGGAGTAACCGGGACAGGGGAGATTCACCCCTCCACTTT.

This clonotype has ten or more counts. V is TRBV20-1 and J is TRBJ2-6; 9 bases fit TRBD1. Trimming took 3 bases from V and 9 from J; bases not matched to a gene: 9. CDR3 length: 15 amino acids. The germline V gene encodes CDR1 DFQATT and CDR2 SNEGSKA (reference sequence). CDR3 nucleotides: TGCAGTGCTAGTACGGGACAGGGCGATGTCAACGTCCTGACTTTC. Its protein is CSASTGQGDVNVLTF.

This sequence joins TRBV24-1 and TRBJ2-7, with TRBD1 matching 7 bases. Trimming removed 3 bases from V and 12 bases from J; junction bases left unmatched: 10. Germline CDR1 is KGHDR and CDR2 is SFDVKD. The CDR3 spans 13 residues. CDR3 sequence: CATSDLQTGLRYF. The DNA of the CDR3 is TGTGCCACCAGTGATCTTCAGACAGGGCTTCGGTACTTC.

V gene TRBV5-5 combines with J gene TRBJ1-1, with 11 bases fitting TRBD1. Looked up from germline, CDR1 is SGHKS and CDR2 is YYEKEE (reference sequence). This CDR3 is 17 amino acids long. V was clipped by 2 bases and J by 1 base; unmatched bases: 7. The CDR3 DNA is TGTGCCAGCAGCTTTACCGGGACAGGGGGGCCGAACACTGAAGCTTTCTTT. Its protein is CASSFTGTGGPNTEAFF.

CDR3 sequence reads: CASSKPKWGAFF. CDR3 coding DNA: TGTGCCAGCAGCAAACCGAAGTGGGGGGCCTTCTTC. The rearrangement links TRBV21-1 to TRBJ2-1; the D segment call TRBD1 is taken from the table without a DNA check. TRBV21-1 is a documented pseudogene. The CDR3 is made up of 12 amino acids.

The genes are TRBV4-3 and TRBJ2-7, with a possible D match to TRBD2 (7 bases). The CDR3 contains 15 residues. Trimming pared 0 bases from V and 5 bases from J, leaving 14 bases between. Germline V gene lookup returns CDR1 LGHNA and CDR2 YSLEER. CDR3 nucleotides: TGCGCCAGCAGCCAAGAGGTCCTGGGGGGGCACGAGCAGTACTTC. The encoded protein is CASSQEVLGGHEQYF.

The V call is TRBV15, the J call TRBJ2-7; 14 nucleotides line up with TRBD2. The CDR3 length is 18 residues. Germline CDR1 is LNHNV and CDR2 is YYDKDF (reference sequence). V lost 8 bases, J lost 2 bases, and 14 bases stayed unmatched. CDR3 in amino acids: CATAPRGGLAGGPYEQYF. The CDR3 DNA reads TGTGCCACCGCGCCGAGGGGTGGACTAGCGGGAGGACCCTACGAGCAGTACTTC.

The chain employs TRBV5-1 and TRBJ1-2; 11 nucleotides line up with TRBD1. Germline V gene data show CDR1 as SGHRS and CDR2 as YFSETQ. The CDR3 has 13 amino acids. The V gene end was trimmed by 4 bases and the J gene end by 8 bases; junction bases not matched to a gene: 4. The CDR3 nucleotides read TGCGCCAGCAGCCCCGGACAGGGGGCAGGCTACACCTTC. Amino acid sequence: CASSPGQGAGYTF.

This clonotype has only a few counts. The V gene is TRBV18, the J gene TRBJ1-5; D unclear. The germline V gene encodes CDR1 KGHSH and CDR2 LQKENI. CDR3 length: 12 amino acids. V lost 3 bases and J lost 8, with 8 bases in between. The CDR3 DNA reads as TGTGCCAGCTCACCGGCCCCGGAGCCCCAGCATTTT. It codes for CASSPAPEPQHF.

V gene TRBV2 combines with J gene TRBJ2-5; 7 nucleotides agree with TRBD2. Germline CDR1 reads SNHLY; CDR2 reads FYNNEI. Trimming at V came to 1 base and at J to 2 bases, leaving 7 bases not matched to a gene. This CDR3 is built from 16 residues. This CDR3 is CASSEGGKLAQETQYF. CDR3 DNA sequence: TGTGCCAGCAGTGAAGGGGGTAAACTAGCGCAAGAGACCCAGTACTTC.

The rearrangement links TRBV7-3 to TRBJ2-3; D unresolved. The CDR3 runs 15 residues. The germline CDR1 and CDR2 sequences are SGHTA and FQGTGA. Trimming stripped 0 bases from V and 5 bases from J, with 12 bases between. The CDR3 is CASSLTASALDTQYF. CDR3 nucleotides: TGTGCCAGCAGCTTAACAGCCTCGGCGTTAGATACGCAGTATTTT.

The V gene is TRBV19, the J gene TRBJ1-1, with 9 bases fitting TRBD1. The CDR3 consists of 16 residues. From germline, CDR1 is LNHDA and CDR2 SQIVND (reference sequence). Trimming at V came to 5 bases and at J to 5 bases, leaving 12 bases not matched to a gene. CDR3 region: CASSLALGQGWTEAFF. DNA of the CDR3: TGTGCCAGTAGTCTAGCTTTGGGACAGGGATGGACTGAAGCTTTCTTT.

The chain couples TRBV2 to TRBJ2-2; D call uncertain. From germline, CDR1 is SNHLY and CDR2 FYNNEI. The CDR3 sequence is 15 residues long. V dropped 5 bases and J dropped 0 bases, with 10 bases sitting between them. Here the CDR3 reads CASSRTPPNTGELFF. In nucleotides, the CDR3 is TGTGCCAGCAGTAGAACTCCACCGAACACCGGGGAGCTGTTTTTT.

V is TRBV21-1 and J is TRBJ2-1; whether TRBD1, the table's D call, matches the DNA was not checked. TRBV21-1 is annotated as a pseudogene. This CDR3 contains 15 residues. The CDR3 DNA reads TGTGCCAGCAGCAATAACAGGGGGCGTTCCAATCTCCAGTTCTTC. This translates into CASSNNRGRSNLQFF.

This clonotype was seen once. J is TRBJ2-7 and V is TRBV20-1, with 7 bases that match TRBD2. V lost 5 bases and J lost 5; bases outside the gene matches: 3. The CDR3 has 11 residues. CDR1 DFQATT and CDR2 SNEGSKA come from the germline V gene (reference sequence). The CDR3 nucleotides read TGCAGTGCTCAAACTAGCGACGAGCAGTACTTC. Protein sequence: CSAQTSDEQYF.

Only a few counts were recorded for this clonotype. The chain carries TRBV5-1 and TRBJ2-3; 7 nucleotides line up with TRBD1. J gave up 3 bases and V 0 bases, and 4 bases lay outside the gene matches. The germline gives CDR1 SGHRS, CDR2 YFSETQ. The CDR3 is 15 residues long. CDR3 in DNA: TGCGCCAGCAGCTTGGTAGGGGGCGAAACAGATACGCAGTATTTT. Protein sequence: CASSLVGGETDTQYF.

The J gene is TRBJ1-2, the V gene TRBV20-1; D possibly corresponds to TRBD1 (5 bases). The germline CDR1 and CDR2 sequences are DFQATT and SNEGSKA (reference sequence). CDR3 length: 10 residues. The CDR3 nucleotides are TGCAGGGACACAGCCTATGGCTACACCTTC. This gives the protein CRDTAYGYTF.